This entry is about one T cell receptor (beta chain). This clonotype is regarded as large (0.1 to 1%). The clone's antigen remains unknown. No base quality information exists; no much larger clone differs at one position. The library was prepared using 5' RACE. These reads were obtained on a NextSeq 500. In the TCR library protocol, a unique molecular identifier was attached to each TCR cDNA molecule so that PCR and sequencing errors could be corrected. Under the source paper's analysis protocol: Decombinator tools were used for TCR identification, UMI-based error correction and CDR3 extraction. TCRs above a frequency of 2 per 1,000, corresponding to the top 1% of the tumor frequency distribution, were defined as expanded. Expanded tumor TCRs statistically deemed absent (corrected P<0.05) from at least one tumor region were classed as regional, and all other expanded tumor TCRs were classed as ubiquitous. Renyi diversity was calculated using the R vegan package after each repertoire was subsampled 100 times to 5,000 TCRs. CDR3 similarity networks were built from amino acid triplet string-kernel similarity, connecting CDR3s with pairwise similarity above 0.82. TCRdb reran the public reads through fastp at Q25 and MiXCR, keeping productive beta chains. For every CDR3 protein sequence, its rows merge into one entry that carries the most common genes and DNA. TCRdb, not the original authors, processed these V and J calls. The sample includes a few thousand distinct CDR3 sequences, with 2.5% to 4% observed a single time. The ten largest make up about 17% of the sample.

This sample is part of a study of spatial heterogeneity in lung cancer (dated by TCRdb to about 2019). Turning to the overall study: Beta-chain transcripts were consistently detected in greater numbers than alpha-chain transcripts, which likely reflected higher beta-chain transcript abundance. Nonsynonymous mutation counts, determined by whole-exome sequencing of tumor tissue, were related to features of the TCR repertoire. In tumor regions, TCR transcript counts showed a strong correlation with a T cell transcriptional module score from matched bulk RNA-seq. In non-small cell lung cancer, the study quantitatively compared TCR alpha and beta repertoires across several tumor regions, matched nontumor lung, and blood. In the raw uncorrected reads, each unique combination of TCR and UMI appeared more than ten times on average. Both alpha and beta chains were TCR-sequenced in approximately 200 tumor regions, approximately 68 matched nontumor lung samples and around 50 PBMC samples obtained at surgery.

This specimen's time point label, per the study, means: sample taken at primary tumor resection. Donors were about 70 patients with early-stage, untreated non-small cell lung cancer from the lung TRACERx cohort. TCR sequencing used whole RNA extracted from tumor and nontumor lung tissue, or from cryopreserved PBMC samples, without cell sorting. Patients were selected for TCR sequencing only if sufficient RNA was available from at least two tumor regions. A lung pathologist reviewed the tumor and adjacent nontumor lung specimens before the specimens were selected. The CDR3 numbers 14 residues from cysteine through valine. The kept DNA is CDR3 alone, 42 bases in frame from the first base. The germline V gene sets CDR1 to SGHTA and CDR2 to FQGNSA. V gives up 1 base and J gives up 0 bases, and the segment between their germline ends measures 7 bases. Broader findings and caveats from the paper: The tumor nonsynonymous mutation count correlated with the number of expanded intratumoral alpha and beta TCRs. Counts of ubiquitous and regional expanded TCRs were found to correlate with counts of ubiquitous and regional nonsynonymous mutations, respectively. Additional single-cell paired TCR alpha and beta sequencing was considered necessary to confirm, at a functional level, the hypothesis that regional TCRs recognize regional mutations. TCR-seq was estimated to cover only roughly 7% of tumor T cells for alpha chains and about 13% for beta chains.

The chain is encoded by TRBV7-2 joined to TRBJ2-7, with the D gene call left open. The sequence was obtained from a male donor with early-stage non-small cell lung cancer. The sample in question was lung tumor tissue, obtained at surgery. The nucleotide sequence is TGTGCCAGCAGCTTAGGGACGGACTCCTACGAGCAGTACGTC. Translated, it reads CASSLGTDSYEQYV.